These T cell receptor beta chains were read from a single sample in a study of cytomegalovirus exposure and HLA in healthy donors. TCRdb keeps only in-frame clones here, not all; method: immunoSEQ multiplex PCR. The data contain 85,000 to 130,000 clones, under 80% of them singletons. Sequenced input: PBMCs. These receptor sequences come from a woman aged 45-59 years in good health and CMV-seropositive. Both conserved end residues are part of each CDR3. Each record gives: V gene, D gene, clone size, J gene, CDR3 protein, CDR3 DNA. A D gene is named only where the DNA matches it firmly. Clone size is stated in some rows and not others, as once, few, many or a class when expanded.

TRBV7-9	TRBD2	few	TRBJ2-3	CASRTTGGFGDTQYF	TGTGCCAGCAGGACTACGGGAGGGTTCGGAGATACGCAGTATTTT
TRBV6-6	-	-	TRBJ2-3	CASSYPGLDYTDTQYF	TGTGCCAGCAGTTACCCGGGACTGGACTACACAGATACGCAGTATTTT
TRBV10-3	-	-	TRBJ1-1	CAIRAGGDEAFF	TGTGCCATCAGGGCTGGAGGGGATGAAGCTTTCTTT
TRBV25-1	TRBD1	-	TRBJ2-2	CASSDTGDSTGELFF	TGTGCCAGCAGTGATACCGGGGACAGCACCGGGGAGCTGTTTTTT
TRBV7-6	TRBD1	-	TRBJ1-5	CASSPGTGGLQPQHF	TGTGCCAGCAGCCCCGGGACAGGGGGTTTACAGCCCCAGCATTTT
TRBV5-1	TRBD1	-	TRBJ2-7	CASSLGGQGSGEQYF	TGCGCCAGCAGCTTGGGAGGACAGGGGTCGGGCGAGCAGTACTTC
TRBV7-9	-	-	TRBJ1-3	CASSHWTENSGNTIYF	TGTGCCAGCAGCCACTGGACAGAAAACTCTGGAAACACCATATATTTT
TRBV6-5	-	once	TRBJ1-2	CASGLEEGGYTF	TGTGCCAGCGGATTAGAAGAGGGTGGCTACACCTTC
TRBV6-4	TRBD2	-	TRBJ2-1	CASSDLAGGGNEQFF	TGTGCCAGCAGTGATCTAGCGGGGGGGGGCAATGAGCAGTTCTTC
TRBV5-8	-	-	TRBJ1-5	CASSLETRYSNQPQHF	TGTGCCAGCAGCTTGGAAACAAGATATAGCAATCAGCCCCAGCATTTT
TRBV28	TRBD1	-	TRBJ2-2	CASTEGTENTGELFF	TGTGCCAGCACCGAGGGGACAGAGAACACCGGGGAGCTGTTTTTT
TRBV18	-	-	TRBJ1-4	CASSPPGTSTNEKLFF	TGTGCCAGCTCTCCCCCTGGGACTTCGACTAATGAAAAACTGTTTTTT
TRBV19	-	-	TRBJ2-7	CASSISGLSSYEQYF	TGTGCCAGTAGTATCTCGGGACTGAGCTCCTACGAGCAGTACTTC
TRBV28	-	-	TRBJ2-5	CASSSRPTQYF	TGTGCCAGCAGCTCCCGTCCGACCCAGTACTTC
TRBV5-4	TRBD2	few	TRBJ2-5	CASSSDGTSGDQETQYF	TGTGCCAGCAGTTCGGATGGGACTAGCGGGGACCAAGAGACCCAGTACTTC
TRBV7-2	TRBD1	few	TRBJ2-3	CASSLGPGTADTQYF	TGTGCCAGCAGCTTAGGTCCCGGGACAGCTGATACGCAGTATTTT
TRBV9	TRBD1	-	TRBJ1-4	CASSLTGGGEKLFF	TGTGCCAGCAGCTTAACAGGGGGCGGCGAAAAACTGTTTTTT
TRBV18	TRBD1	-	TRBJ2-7	CASSPGTGRYEQYF	TGTGCCAGCTCACCCGGGACAGGGCGGTACGAGCAGTACTTC
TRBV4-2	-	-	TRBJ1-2	CASSQDISQGMYYGYTF	TGTGCCAGCAGCCAAGACATCTCCCAGGGGATGTACTATGGCTACACCTTC
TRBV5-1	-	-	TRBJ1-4	CASREGVTVWTNEKLFF	TGCGCCAGCAGGGAAGGGGTAACTGTTTGGACTAATGAAAAACTGTTTTTT
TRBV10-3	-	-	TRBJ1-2	CAISEVSPGYGYTF	TGTGCCATCAGTGAGGTCTCCCCGGGGTATGGCTACACCTTC
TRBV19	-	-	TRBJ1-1	CASSIMGQGGAEAFF	TGTGCCAGTAGTATTATGGGGCAGGGAGGTGCTGAAGCTTTCTTT
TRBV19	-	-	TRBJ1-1	CASRTSGPLGSTEAFF	TGTGCCAGTAGGACCAGCGGACCCCTGGGGAGCACTGAAGCTTTCTTT
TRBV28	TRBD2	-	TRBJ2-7	CASSLGGSPSYEQYF	TGTGCCAGCAGTTTAGGCGGGAGCCCCTCCTACGAGCAGTACTTC
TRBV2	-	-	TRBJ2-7	CASSEAGGGLYEQYF	TGTGCCAGCAGTGAAGCAGGAGGGGGCCTCTACGAGCAGTACTTC
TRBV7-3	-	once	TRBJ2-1	CASSLYSYNEQFF	TGTGCCAGCAGCTTATATTCCTACAATGAGCAGTTCTTC
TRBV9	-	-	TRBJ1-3	CASSVGAVGTIYF	TGTGCCAGCAGCGTAGGTGCCGTCGGCACCATATATTTT
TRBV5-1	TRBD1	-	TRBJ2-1	CASSLRDSPYNEQFF	TGCGCCAGCAGCTTGAGGGACAGCCCCTACAATGAGCAGTTCTTC
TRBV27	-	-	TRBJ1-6	CASSLVQGYYSPLHF	TGTGCCAGCAGTTTAGTACAGGGATATTATTCACCCCTCCACTTT
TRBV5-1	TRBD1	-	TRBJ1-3	CASSLQAGGSPGNTIYF	TGCGCCAGCAGCTTGCAGGCAGGGGGTAGCCCTGGAAACACCATATATTTT
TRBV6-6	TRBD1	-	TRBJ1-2	CASSNGQGRGYTF	TGTGCCAGCAGTAACGGACAGGGACGCGGCTACACCTTC
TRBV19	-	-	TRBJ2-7	CASSKLSRPQGYEQYF	TGTGCCAGTAGTAAATTGAGCCGGCCCCAGGGCTACGAGCAGTACTTC
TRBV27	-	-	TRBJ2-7	CASSLGTAGDEQYF	TGTGCCAGCAGTTTGGGAACGGCCGGGGACGAGCAGTACTTC
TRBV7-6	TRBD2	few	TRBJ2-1	CASSLVRTSGIGWDNEQFF	TGTGCCAGCAGCTTAGTAAGGACTAGCGGGATTGGATGGGACAATGAGCAGTTCTTC